Presented here are 14 T cell receptor beta chains from one specimen sequenced in a study of control samples from healthy donors and cancer patients. Clones were read by immunoSEQ multiplex PCR, and TCRdb kept only the in-frame ones, dropping some. The repertoire consists of 150,000 to 200,000 clones, with 91% occurring once and the leading ten covering about 1.6%. Sequencing was performed on blood. These receptors all come from a woman in her 30s in good health.

The rearrangement links TRBV28 to TRBJ2-5; the match to TRBD1 covers 10 bases. V trimming: 1 base; J trimming: 3 bases; junction bases outside the gene matches: 2. Germline loops: CDR1 MDHEN, CDR2 SYDVKM. This CDR3 contains 15 residues. Written as DNA, the CDR3 is TGTGCCAGCAGTTTATCGGGACAGGGGAAAGAGACCCAGTACTTC. Encoded protein: CASSLSGQGKETQYF.

The V gene is TRBV28, the J gene TRBJ2-7, with 11 positions matching TRBD2. The V and J ends lost 0 bases and 6 bases, in that order; junction bases with no gene match: 7. CDR3 length: 16 residues. From germline, CDR1 is MDHEN and CDR2 SYDVKM. CDR3 in amino acids: CASSLWLAGGLGEQYF. CDR3 sequence (DNA): TGTGCCAGCAGTTTATGGTTAGCGGGAGGGCTGGGCGAGCAGTACTTC.

This rearrangement joins TRBV7-9 to TRBJ2-1, with 11 bases that match TRBD1. The germline V gene has CDR1 SEHNR and CDR2 FQNEAQ (reference sequence). V shed 4 bases and J 2 bases; nucleotides not matched to a gene: 13. This CDR3 is built from 19 residues. For the CDR3, the DNA is TGTGCCAGCAGCTCCCCGGGACAGGGGGTAGCGGGAGCCTACAATGAGCAGTTCTTC. Translated: CASSSPGQGVAGAYNEQFF.

J is TRBJ1-4 and V is TRBV7-8; TRBD1 matches 7 bases. Germline V lookup: CDR1 SGHVS, CDR2 FQNEAQ. With V trimmed by 7 bases and J by 7 bases, 12 bases remained unmatched. CDR3 length: 15 amino acids. The CDR3 nucleotides are TGTGCCAGCATCCCTGCGACAGGGCGGCGTGAAAAACTGTTTTTT. This sequence encodes CASIPATGRREKLFF.

The chain joins TRBV6-1 to TRBJ2-1; TRBD2 might be the D (6 bases). Trimming stripped 1 base from V and 3 bases from J, with 7 bases between. The CDR3 contains 14 residues. Germline V gene data show CDR1 as MNHNS and CDR2 as SASEGT. The CDR3: CASSEGGDYNEQFF. CDR3 nucleotides: TGTGCCAGCAGTGAAGGGGGGGACTACAATGAGCAGTTCTTC.

This clone appeared a few times. This sequence joins TRBV4-3 and TRBJ2-1; 11 nucleotides match TRBD2. Losses at the gene ends were 0 bases for V and 6 bases for J; bases not matched to a gene: 7. The CDR3 is made up of 17 amino acids. Germline V gives CDR1 LGHNA, CDR2 YSLEER. The CDR3 nucleotides are TGCGCCAGCAGCCAAGAGATCACTAGCGGGAGTGGCAATGAGCAGTTCTTC. It encodes CASSQEITSGSGNEQFF.

The V call is TRBV28, the J call TRBJ1-5; D remains unclear. The CDR3 loop spans 13 amino acids. V gave up 1 base and J gave up 7 bases, with 8 bases separating them. Germline CDR1 is MDHEN and CDR2 is SYDVKM. The CDR3 here is CASSLFLGQPQHF. CDR3 bases: TGTGCCAGCAGTTTATTCCTAGGGCAGCCCCAGCATTTT.

The chain joins TRBV7-2 to TRBJ2-7, with 7 bases fitting TRBD2. CDR1 is SGHTA, CDR2 FQGNSA, per germline. V shed 4 bases and J 4 bases; nucleotides not matched to a gene: 7. The CDR3 runs 14 residues. This CDR3 reads CASSSGKRGYEQYF. DNA for the CDR3: TGTGCCAGCAGCTCAGGGAAGCGGGGATACGAGCAGTACTTC. The full variable domain, in which reference TRBV7-2 and TRBJ2-7 provide the parts outside the CDR3, is GAGVSQSPSNKVTEKGKDVELRCDPISGHTALYWYRQSLGQGLEFLIYFQGNSAPDKSGLPSDRFSAERTGGSVSTLTIQRTQQEDSAVYLCASSSGKRGYEQYFGPGTRLTVT.

The chain carries TRBV10-1 and TRBJ2-2, with TRBD1 identical over 7 bases. Germline CDR1 WNHNN, CDR2 SYGVQD (reference sequence). V lost 7 bases and J lost 4; bases outside the gene matches: 3. This CDR3 spans 13 amino acids. CDR3 loop: CASTAGGTGELFF. The CDR3 coding sequence is TGCGCCAGCACGGCAGGGGGCACCGGGGAGCTGTTTTTT.

This chain uses TRBV27 with TRBJ1-1; D may be TRBD1 (6 bases). Trimming removed 1 base at V and 4 bases at J, with 7 bases between. The CDR3 runs to 13 residues. Germline V gives CDR1 MNHEY, CDR2 SMNVEV (reference sequence). The CDR3 protein is CASSLYRATEAFF. The CDR3 DNA follows: TGTGCCAGCAGTTTATACAGGGCCACTGAAGCTTTCTTT.

The chain recombines TRBV2 with TRBJ1-1; 8 nucleotides align to TRBD1. The CDR3 consists of 13 residues. The V gene's germline CDR1 is SNHLY and CDR2 FYNNEI. With V trimmed by 6 bases and J by 6 bases, 6 bases remained unmatched. This CDR3 is CASRRQGMAEAFF. CDR3 coding DNA: TGTGCCAGCAGGCGACAGGGGATGGCTGAAGCTTTCTTT.

The chain links TRBV2 to TRBJ1-2; TRBD1 is a possible D gene (5 bases). There are 12 residues in the CDR3. V was cut by 6 bases and J by 1 base, with 6 bases left in between. Germline lookup yields CDR1 SNHLY and CDR2 FYNNEI. For the CDR3, the DNA is TGTGCCAGCAGGGGGCTTAACTATGGCTACACCTTC. Translation gives CASRGLNYGYTF.

Details on this clone: The sample holds other DNA sequences that translate to the same CDR3. This chain connects TRBV7-9 to TRBJ1-1, with unresolved D. The CDR3 is 14 residues long. Germline V gives CDR1 SEHNR, CDR2 FQNEAQ (reference sequence). V was trimmed by 1 base and J by 1 base, leaving 7 bases between them. The CDR3 is CASSLVPGNTEAFF. DNA for the CDR3: TGTGCCAGCAGCTTAGTCCCAGGGAACACTGAAGCTTTCTTT.

The rearrangement joins TRBV18 to TRBJ1-4, with TRBD1 matching over 8 bases. With 6 bases clipped from V and 7 bases from J, the junction kept 4 bases outside the gene matches. The germline V gene encodes CDR1 KGHSH and CDR2 LQKENI. This CDR3 region has 13 residues. Written as DNA, the CDR3 is TGTGCCAGCTCCAGGGGGCCCGGTGAAAAACTGTTTTTT. It codes for CASSRGPGEKLFF.